The rows below give T cell receptor beta chains drawn from one sample of a study of control samples from healthy donors and cancer patients. Here immunoSEQ multiplex PCR was the method, and the copy in TCRdb shows in-frame clones only, minus some. The sample holds 75,000 to 100,000 clones; roughly 86% are singletons and the top ten take about 5.5%. Specimen: blood. Receptors were obtained from a man aged 45-65 years in good health. CDR3s include the opening cysteine and the closing phenylalanine or tryptophan. The D gene is left open where the match is weak. Expanded clones get a size class; other rows say once, few or many, or leave the size out.

TRBD1	TRBV12-5	TRBJ1-2	.	TGTGCTAGTGGTTGGGGGACAGGGCAGGGCTATGGCTACACCTTC	CASGWGTGQGYGYTF
.	TRBV2	TRBJ1-5	.	TGTGCCAGCAGTGAGGAGGGCAAGGGCAATCAGCCCCAGCATTTT	CASSEEGKGNQPQHF
.	TRBV5-4	TRBJ2-3	once	TGTGCCAGCAGCTCAACAGGCGGAGCAGATACGCAGTATTTT	CASSSTGGADTQYF
TRBD1	TRBV28	TRBJ1-5	.	TGTGCCAGCAGTCTAACAGGGGATCAGCCCCAGCATTTT	CASSLTGDQPQHF
.	TRBV7-2	TRBJ1-3	.	TGTGCCAGCACCCAGGGAGCGTTAGGCTCTGGAAACACCATATATTTT	CASTQGALGSGNTIYF
.	TRBV18	TRBJ1-1	.	TGTGCCAGCTCACCTACAGGACGGCCTCTGGGGACTGAAGCTTTCTTT	CASSPTGRPLGTEAFF
TRBD2	TRBV5-5	TRBJ2-7	.	TGTGCCAGCAGCTTCACGGGGGGCTCCTACGAGCAGTACTTC	CASSFTGGSYEQYF
.	TRBV12-3/TRBV12-4	TRBJ1-2	.	TGTGCCAGCAGTTTAGGCTCACGAGGCTACACCTTC	CASSLGSRGYTF
.	TRBV27	TRBJ2-2	.	TGTGCCAGTAAGGAGGGGGCGGGGAACACCGGGGAGCTGTTTTTT	CASKEGAGNTGELFF
TRBD2	TRBV3-1/TRBV3-2	TRBJ2-1	.	TGTGCCAGCAGCCCCCTAGCGGGCCTCCCCTACAATGAGCAGTTCTTC	CASSPLAGLPYNEQFF
.	TRBV6-5	TRBJ2-7	.	TGTGCCAGCAGGGCTCCGGGTATCTACGAGCAGTACTTC	CASRAPGIYEQYF
TRBD1	TRBV5-4	TRBJ1-2	.	TGTGCCAGCAGCTTACAGGGGACTAACTATGGCTACACCTTC	CASSLQGTNYGYTF
TRBD1	TRBV11-3	TRBJ2-7	.	TGTGCCAGCAGCTCCGGGACAGGGATCTACGAGCAGTACTTC	CASSSGTGIYEQYF
TRBD1	TRBV12-3/TRBV12-4	TRBJ1-1	.	TGTGCCAGCAGTCCGACAGGGGAGTTAGCTTTCTTT	CASSPTGELAFF
TRBD1	TRBV20-1	TRBJ1-3	once	TGCAGTGCTAGTGACAGGGCCTCTGGAAACACCATATATTTT	CSASDRASGNTIYF
.	TRBV11-3	TRBJ1-1	.	TGTGCCAGCAGCGCACGATGGACAGTGAACACTGAAGCTTTCTTT	CASSARWTVNTEAFF
.	TRBV20-1	TRBJ2-3	.	TGCAGTGCTAGTGCAGGGTTGGACACAGATACGCAGTATTTT	CSASAGLDTDTQYF
.	TRBV6-2/TRBV6-3	TRBJ1-2	.	TGTGCCAGCAGTCCACGGACAAGTCCCAAATATGGCTACACCTTC	CASSPRTSPKYGYTF
.	TRBV3-1/TRBV3-2	TRBJ2-1	.	TGTGCCAGCAGCCAAGACCCCGACACCTACAATGAGCAGTTCTTC	CASSQDPDTYNEQFF
.	TRBV27	TRBJ1-5	.	TGTGCCAGCAGTTTAGTACGGGGGGGCAATCAGCCCCAGCATTTT	CASSLVRGGNQPQHF
TRBD1	TRBV27	TRBJ1-2	.	TGTGCCAGCAGAACCGACAGGGAAGTCTATGGCTACACCTTC	CASRTDREVYGYTF
TRBD1	TRBV5-1	TRBJ2-6	.	TGCGCCAGCAGCTTGGCCTTCCCAGGGGGCTACTCTGGGGCCAACGTCCTGACTTTC	CASSLAFPGGYSGANVLTF
TRBD2	TRBV30	TRBJ2-1	.	TGTGCCTGGAGGCGGGGCGGGGGGGCCAGCAATGAGCAGTTCTTC	CAWRRGGGASNEQFF
.	TRBV18	TRBJ1-3	.	TGTGCCAGCTCACCACCGGTGTACTCTGGAAACACCATATATTTT	CASSPPVYSGNTIYF
TRBD1	TRBV28	TRBJ2-5	.	TGTGCCAGCACCTCCTCCTATGGACAGGACAGAGCCCAGTACTTC	CASTSSYGQDRAQYF
.	TRBV5-6	TRBJ2-4	.	TGTGCCAGCAGCGCCACTCAGCTAGCCAAAAACATTCAGTACTTC	CASSATQLAKNIQYF
.	TRBV29-1	TRBJ1-1	.	TGCAGCGTTGATTTGGGGGGGAGCACTGAAGCTTTCTTT	CSVDLGGSTEAFF
.	TRBV6-2/TRBV6-3	TRBJ1-6	.	TGTGCCAGCAGTTATATGGCAGACTCACCCCTCCACTTT	CASSYMADSPLHF
.	TRBV27	TRBJ2-7	.	TGTGCCAGCAGTTCGTCCTACGAGCAGTACTTC	CASSSSYEQYF
TRBD1	TRBV5-5	TRBJ1-4	.	TGTGCCAGCAGCTCCAGGACAGGGGGCACGACTAATGAAAAACTGTTTTTT	CASSSRTGGTTNEKLFF
.	TRBV5-1	TRBJ1-4	.	TGCGCCAGCAGCTGGACGGCGGATAATGAAAAACTGTTTTTT	CASSWTADNEKLFF
.	TRBV3-1/TRBV3-2	TRBJ2-7	.	TGTGCCAGCAGCCAACGGCTAGACCCAGCTTACGAGCAGTACTTC	CASSQRLDPAYEQYF
TRBD2	TRBV6-1	TRBJ2-1	.	TGTGCCAGCAGTGACCCGGGACTAGCGGGGGGGCCGGCTGAGCAGTTCTTC	CASSDPGLAGGPAEQFF
.	TRBV5-1	TRBJ2-1	.	TGCGCCAGCAGCTTCGTAAACAATGAGCAGTTCTTC	CASSFVNNEQFF
.	TRBV4-2	TRBJ2-7	few	TGTGCCAGCAGCCAAGGGTCAGGCGACTACGAGCAGTACTTC	CASSQGSGDYEQYF
.	TRBV5-5	TRBJ1-4	.	TGTGCCAGCAGCTTGAACACACGGGGTGAAAAACTGTTTTTT	CASSLNTRGEKLFF
.	TRBV2	TRBJ1-3	.	TGTGCCAGCAAGGAAGGACCTGGAAACACCATATATTTT	CASKEGPGNTIYF
.	TRBV29-1	TRBJ1-3	.	TGCAGCGTGGCTGGGGAGGGTCGTGGAAACACCATATATTTT	CSVAGEGRGNTIYF
TRBD1	TRBV19	TRBJ1-2	once	TGTGCCAGTAGTCCTTACCCGGGACAGGGGCTGGTAAGGGTTGGCTACACCTTC	CASSPYPGQGLVRVGYTF
.	TRBV6-5	TRBJ1-3	.	TGTGCCAGCAACGGACGGTCTGGAAACACCATATATTTT	CASNGRSGNTIYF
.	TRBV5-8	TRBJ2-3	.	TGTGCCAGCAGCCGGGGAGTGAGCACAGATACGCAGTATTTT	CASSRGVSTDTQYF
TRBD1	TRBV5-1	TRBJ2-2	.	TGCGCCAGCAGTCCCGACAGGGCCGGCACCGGGGAGCTGTTTTTT	CASSPDRAGTGELFF
.	TRBV5-1	TRBJ1-1	.	TGCGCCAGTACCCTACCGGGACACCGAGGAAGCCGGGACACTGAAGCTTTCTTT	CASTLPGHRGSRDTEAFF
.	TRBV6-5	TRBJ2-7	.	TGTGCCAGCAGTCTCCCTTCACAGGGCGGGGAGCAGTACTTC	CASSLPSQGGEQYF
.	TRBV19	TRBJ1-4	.	TGTGCCAGTAGTTCAAGGCCCCTTAGGGGTGAAAAACTGTTTTTT	CASSSRPLRGEKLFF
TRBD2	TRBV15	TRBJ2-5	.	TGTGCCACCAGCAGACCAACTAGCGGGGGCAGCCAGACCCAGTACTTC	CATSRPTSGGSQTQYF
TRBD2	TRBV9	TRBJ2-3	.	TGTGCCAGCTCTAGTAGCGGGGGGATAGATACGCAGTATTTT	CASSSSGGIDTQYF
.	TRBV4-1	TRBJ1-2	.	TGCGCCAGCAGCCAAGAGGGTAGGGGGGGTGGAGGCTACACCTTC	CASSQEGRGGGGYTF
TRBD2	TRBV27	TRBJ2-3	.	TGTGCCAGCAGCGGGGGGACCCTCGGCACAGATACGCAGTATTTT	CASSGGTLGTDTQYF
.	TRBV7-9	TRBJ1-2	once	TGTGCCAGCAGCTTAGCGGGACCTCCATATGGCTACACCTTC	CASSLAGPPYGYTF
.	TRBV2	TRBJ1-2	.	TGTGCCAGCAGTGACAGGGAAGTCTATGGCTACACCTTC	CASSDREVYGYTF
.	TRBV5-6	TRBJ2-5	few	TGTGCCAGCAGCTTAAAAGGAAGGGGCCAAGAGACCCAGTACTTC	CASSLKGRGQETQYF
.	TRBV9	TRBJ1-2	.	TGTGCCAGCAGCGTATCCGACAGATCTCACTATGGCTACACCTTC	CASSVSDRSHYGYTF